The entry that follows covers one TCR beta chain sequence. This sample was taken from a study of blood T cell repertoires in COVID-19. From germline, CDR1 is MNHEY and CDR2 SVGEGT. The ends were cut back, 5 bases at V and 1 base at J, with 11 bases in the middle. The CDR3 runs 14 residues. Only in-frame clones appear in the TCRdb table, and some are missing; sequencing was by immunoSEQ multiplex PCR. The sample consists of about 76,000 clones, over 80% of them appearing once. The source is a man over 45 with active COVID-19. This rearrangement joins TRBV6-2 or TRBV6-3 to TRBJ1-1, with D possibly being TRBD1 (6 bases). The specimen was peripheral blood. This chain's CDR3 is CASSTQGQNTEAFF. In nucleotides, the CDR3 is TGTGCCAGCAGTACACAGGGCCAGAACACTGAAGCTTTCTTT.